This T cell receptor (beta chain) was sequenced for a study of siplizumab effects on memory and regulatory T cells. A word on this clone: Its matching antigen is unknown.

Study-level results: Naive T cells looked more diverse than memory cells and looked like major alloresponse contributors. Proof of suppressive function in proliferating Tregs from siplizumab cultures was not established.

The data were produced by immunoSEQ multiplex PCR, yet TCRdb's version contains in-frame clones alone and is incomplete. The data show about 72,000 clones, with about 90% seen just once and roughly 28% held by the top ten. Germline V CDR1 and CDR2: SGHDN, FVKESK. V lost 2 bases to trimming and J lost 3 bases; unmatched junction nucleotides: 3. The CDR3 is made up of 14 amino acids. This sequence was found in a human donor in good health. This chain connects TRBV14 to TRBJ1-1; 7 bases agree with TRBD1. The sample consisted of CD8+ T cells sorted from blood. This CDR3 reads CASSQIGTDTEAFF. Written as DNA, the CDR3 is TGTGCCAGCAGCCAAATCGGGACAGACACTGAAGCTTTCTTT.